The clone carrying this T cell receptor (beta chain) was observed a handful of times. The sample belongs to a study of T cell repertoires in aging, cancer and after chemotherapy. Peripheral blood genomic DNA, not sorted cells or RNA, was the template. A mixed TRB-A/B primer pool amplified rearranged TRB by multiplex touch-down PCR. TCRdb ran MiXCR on the multiplex PCR reads and lists one entry per CDR3 protein. The repertoire holds approximately 1,000 distinct CDR3 sequences, with roughly 27% as singletons. CDR1 and CDR2 from the germline V gene are SEHNR and FQNEAQ (reference sequence). The CDR3 is made up of 13 amino acids. V lost 4 bases and J 5 bases, leaving 9 bases between the germline ends.

The J gene is TRBJ1-5, the V gene TRBV7-9; D ambiguous. Sequencing used blood. The clonotype was recovered from a human donor with a solid tumor. The DNA of the CDR3 is TGTGCCAGCAGCTCAAAAACGGATCAGCCCCAGCATTTT. Its translation: CASSSKTDQPQHF.